The TCR beta chain under discussion was sequenced for a study of T-cell reconstitution after alpha-beta-depleted transplantation in children. Unique molecular identifiers were incorporated during preparation of the TCRbeta library. TCRdb re-called the PCR reads through MiXCR, storing one row per CDR3 protein. The sample contains roughly 190,000 distinct CDR3 sequences, 13% to 15% of which appear only once. For this clonotype: This sequence may be a read error, since a much larger clone differs from it by one base. Without the conserved terminal phenylalanine or tryptophan, this CDR3 likely stems from a read error.

CDR1 and CDR2 (germline): SGHRS, YFSETQ. Trimming pared 0 bases from V and 4 bases from J, leaving 8 bases between. The CDR3 has 13 amino acids. Sequenced material: PBMCs from the stem cell graft donor, taken from the stem cell graft. The J gene is TRBJ2-7, the V gene TRBV5-1; D is undetermined. This sequence was found in a human donor who donated a stem cell graft to a child with acute lymphoblastic leukemia. This CDR3 reads CASSLELAYEQYY. Written as DNA, the CDR3 is TGCGCCAGCAGCTTGGAATTAGCTTACGAGCAGTACTAC.